A few counts support the clone carrying this T cell receptor beta chain. The data stem from a study of blood T cell repertoires in COVID-19. V dropped 4 bases and J dropped 6; count of bases not matched to a gene: 16. CDR1 is KGHDR, CDR2 SFDVKD, per germline. This CDR3 comprises 18 residues. Sequencing was performed with immunoSEQ multiplex PCR; in TCRdb, only in-frame clones are kept and a portion is missing. The sample lists around 100,000 clones, roughly 79% occurring once. The genes are TRBV24-1 and TRBJ2-3; 9 bases are a match to TRBD2. The sample taken for sequencing was peripheral blood. This sequence originates from a man in his 70s with active or convalescent COVID-19. The CDR3 bases are TGTGCCACCAGTGACCCTGGGGGTAGCGGGAGAGGGCGGGATACGCAGTATTTT. This gives the protein CATSDPGGSGRGRDTQYF.